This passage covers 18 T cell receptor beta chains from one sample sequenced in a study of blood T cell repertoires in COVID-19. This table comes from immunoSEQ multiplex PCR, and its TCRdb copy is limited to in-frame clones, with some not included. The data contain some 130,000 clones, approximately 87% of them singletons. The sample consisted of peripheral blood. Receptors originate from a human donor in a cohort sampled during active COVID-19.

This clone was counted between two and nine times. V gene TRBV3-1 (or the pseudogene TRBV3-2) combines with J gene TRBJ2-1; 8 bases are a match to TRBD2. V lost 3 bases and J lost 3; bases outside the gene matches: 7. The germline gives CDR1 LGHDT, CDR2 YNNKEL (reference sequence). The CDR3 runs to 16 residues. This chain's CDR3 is CASSHLTSEYYNEQFF. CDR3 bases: TGTGCCAGCAGCCACCTGACTAGCGAATACTACAATGAGCAGTTCTTC.

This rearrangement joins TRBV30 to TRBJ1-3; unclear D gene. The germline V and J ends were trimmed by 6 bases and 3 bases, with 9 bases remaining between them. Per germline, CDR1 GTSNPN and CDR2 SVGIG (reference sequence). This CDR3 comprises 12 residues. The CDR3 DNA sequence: TGTGCCTGTGGACTGGATGGAAACACCATATATTTT. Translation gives CACGLDGNTIYF.

CDR3 region: CASSLRPGQGTVLHF. The CDR3 region has the DNA TGTGCCAGCAGTTTGCGACCGGGACAGGGAACGGTCCTCCACTTT. The genes are TRBV27 and TRBJ1-6; 9 bases are a match to TRBD1. CDR3 length equals 15 residues. The trim removed 3 bases at V and 15 bases at J, leaving 12 bases unmatched. CDR1 MNHEY and CDR2 SMNVEV come from the germline V gene (reference sequence).

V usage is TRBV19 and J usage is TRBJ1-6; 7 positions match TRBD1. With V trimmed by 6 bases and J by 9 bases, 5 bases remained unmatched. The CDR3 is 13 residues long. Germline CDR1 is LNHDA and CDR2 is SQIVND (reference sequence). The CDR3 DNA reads TGTGCCAGTAGGGGACAGATCGGTTCACCCCTCCACTTT. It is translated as CASRGQIGSPLHF.

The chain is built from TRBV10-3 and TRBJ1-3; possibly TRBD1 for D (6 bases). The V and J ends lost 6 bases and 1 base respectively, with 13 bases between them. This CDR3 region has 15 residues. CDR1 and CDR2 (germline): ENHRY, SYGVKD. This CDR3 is CAIRKTGISGNTIYF. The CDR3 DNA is TGTGCCATCAGGAAAACAGGGATATCTGGAAACACCATATATTTT.

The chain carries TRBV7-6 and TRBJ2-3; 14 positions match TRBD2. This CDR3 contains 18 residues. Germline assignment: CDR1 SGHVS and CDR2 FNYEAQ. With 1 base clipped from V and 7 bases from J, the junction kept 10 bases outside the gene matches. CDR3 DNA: TGTGCCAGCAGCTTAGTATCTCGACTAGCGGGGGGGCGGCATACGCAGTATTTT. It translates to CASSLVSRLAGGRHTQYF.

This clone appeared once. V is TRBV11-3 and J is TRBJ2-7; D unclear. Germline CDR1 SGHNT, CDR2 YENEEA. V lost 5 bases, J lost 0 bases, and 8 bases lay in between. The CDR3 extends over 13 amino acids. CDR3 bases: TGTGCCAGCAGCCCGTCGAGCTCCTACGAGCAGTACGTC. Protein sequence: CASSPSSSYEQYV.

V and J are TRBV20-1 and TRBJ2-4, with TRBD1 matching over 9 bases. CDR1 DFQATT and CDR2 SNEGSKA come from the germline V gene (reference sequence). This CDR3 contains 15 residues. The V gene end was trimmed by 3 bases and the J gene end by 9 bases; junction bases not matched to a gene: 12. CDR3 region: CSASSGQGDVTIQYF. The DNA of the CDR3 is TGCAGTGCTAGTTCGGGACAGGGAGATGTGACCATTCAGTACTTC.

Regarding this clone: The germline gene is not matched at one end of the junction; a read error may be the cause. CDR3 region: CASSEEGQFNTGELFF. The CDR3 DNA reads as TGTGCCAGCAGCGAAGAGGGACAGTTTAACACCGGGGAGCTGTTTTTT. The chain joins TRBV4-2 to TRBJ2-2; TRBD1 matches at 7 bases. The CDR3 is 16 residues long. Germline V gene data show CDR1 as LGHNA and CDR2 as YNFKEQ.

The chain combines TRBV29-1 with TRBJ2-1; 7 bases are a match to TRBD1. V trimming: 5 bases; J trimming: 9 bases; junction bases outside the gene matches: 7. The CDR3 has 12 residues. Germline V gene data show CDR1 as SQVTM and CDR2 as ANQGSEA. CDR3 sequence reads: CSVSRTGFEQFF. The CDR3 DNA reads TGCAGCGTTTCCCGGACAGGTTTTGAGCAGTTCTTC.

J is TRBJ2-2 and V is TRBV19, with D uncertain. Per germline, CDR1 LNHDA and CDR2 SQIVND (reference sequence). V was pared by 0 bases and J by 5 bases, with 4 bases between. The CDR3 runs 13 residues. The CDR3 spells CASSIELTGELFF. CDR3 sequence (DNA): TGTGCCAGTAGTATAGAACTTACCGGGGAGCTGTTTTTT.

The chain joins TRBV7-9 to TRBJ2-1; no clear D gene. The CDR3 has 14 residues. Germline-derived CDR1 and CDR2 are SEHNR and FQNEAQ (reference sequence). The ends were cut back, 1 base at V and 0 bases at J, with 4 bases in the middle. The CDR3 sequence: CASSLDSSYNEQFF. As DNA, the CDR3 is TGTGCCAGCAGCTTAGACAGCTCCTACAATGAGCAGTTCTTC.

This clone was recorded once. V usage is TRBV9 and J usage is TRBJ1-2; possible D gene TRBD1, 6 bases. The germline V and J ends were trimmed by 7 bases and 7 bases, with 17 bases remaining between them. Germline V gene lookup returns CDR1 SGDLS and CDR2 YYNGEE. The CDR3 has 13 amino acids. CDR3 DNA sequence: TGTGCCAGCGGAGCACGGGGGGGCCTTGGCTACACCTTC. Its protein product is CASGARGGLGYTF.

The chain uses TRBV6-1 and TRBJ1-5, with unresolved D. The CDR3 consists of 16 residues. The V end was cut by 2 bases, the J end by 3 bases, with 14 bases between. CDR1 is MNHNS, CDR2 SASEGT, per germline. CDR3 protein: CASSELSPQTNQPQHF. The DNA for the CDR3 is TGTGCCAGCAGTGAATTATCTCCACAGACCAATCAGCCCCAGCATTTT.

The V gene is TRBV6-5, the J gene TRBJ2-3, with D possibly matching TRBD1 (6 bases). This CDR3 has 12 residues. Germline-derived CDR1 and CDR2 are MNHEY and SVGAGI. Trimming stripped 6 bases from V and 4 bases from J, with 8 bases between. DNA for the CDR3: TGTGCCAGCAGGGGGGCCTCAGATACGCAGTATTTT. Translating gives CASRGASDTQYF.

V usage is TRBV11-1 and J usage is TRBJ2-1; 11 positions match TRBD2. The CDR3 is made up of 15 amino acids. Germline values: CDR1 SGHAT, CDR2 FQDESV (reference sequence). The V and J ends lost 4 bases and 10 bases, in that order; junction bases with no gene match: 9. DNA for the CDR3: TGTGCCAGCAGCTCACGACTAGCGGGGATCGGAGAGCAGTTCTTC. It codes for CASSSRLAGIGEQFF. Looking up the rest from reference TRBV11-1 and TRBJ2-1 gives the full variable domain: EAEVAQSPRYKITEKSQAVAFWCDPISGHATLYWYRQILGQGPELLVQFQDESVVDDSQLPKDRFSAERLKGVDSTLKIQPAELGDSAMYLCASSSRLAGIGEQFFGPGTRLTVL.

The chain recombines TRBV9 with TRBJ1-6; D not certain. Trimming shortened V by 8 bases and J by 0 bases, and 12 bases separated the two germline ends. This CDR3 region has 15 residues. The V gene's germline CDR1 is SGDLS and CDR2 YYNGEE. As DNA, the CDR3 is TGTGCCAGTTCCCGTACTAGCTCCTATAATTCACCCCTCCACTTT. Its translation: CASSRTSSYNSPLHF. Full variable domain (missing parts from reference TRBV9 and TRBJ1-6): DSGVTQTPKHLITATGQRVTLRCSPRSGDLSVYWYQQSLDQGLQFLIQYYNGEERAKGNILERFSAQQFPDLHSELNLSSLELGDSALYFCASSRTSSYNSPLHFGNGTRLTVT.

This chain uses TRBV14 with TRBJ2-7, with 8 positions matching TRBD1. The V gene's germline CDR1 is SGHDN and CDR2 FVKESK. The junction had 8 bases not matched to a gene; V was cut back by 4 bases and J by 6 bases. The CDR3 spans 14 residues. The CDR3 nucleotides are TGTGCCAGCAGCCTCCGGACAGGGCCTGCCGAGCAGTACGTC. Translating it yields CASSLRTGPAEQYV.